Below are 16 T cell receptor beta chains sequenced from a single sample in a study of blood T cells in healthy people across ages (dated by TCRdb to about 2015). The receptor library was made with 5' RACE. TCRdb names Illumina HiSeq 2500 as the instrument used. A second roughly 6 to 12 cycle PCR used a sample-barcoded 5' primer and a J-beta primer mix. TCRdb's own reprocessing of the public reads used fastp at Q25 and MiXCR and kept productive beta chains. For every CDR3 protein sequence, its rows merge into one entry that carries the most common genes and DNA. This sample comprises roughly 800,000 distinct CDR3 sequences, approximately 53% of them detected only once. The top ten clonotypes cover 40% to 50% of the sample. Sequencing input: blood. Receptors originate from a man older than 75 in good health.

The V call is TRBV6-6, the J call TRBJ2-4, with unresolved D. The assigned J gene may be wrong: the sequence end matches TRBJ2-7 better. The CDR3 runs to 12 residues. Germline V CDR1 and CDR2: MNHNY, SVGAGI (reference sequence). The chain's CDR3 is CASSSATYEQYF. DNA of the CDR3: TGTGCCAGCAGTTCGGCTACCTACGAGCAGTACTTC.

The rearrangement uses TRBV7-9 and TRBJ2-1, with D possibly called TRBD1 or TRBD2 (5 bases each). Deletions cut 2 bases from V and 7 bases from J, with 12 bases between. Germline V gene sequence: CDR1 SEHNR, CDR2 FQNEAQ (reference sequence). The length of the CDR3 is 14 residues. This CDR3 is CASSLSGRYNEQFF. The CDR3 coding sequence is TGTGCCAGCAGCTTATCGGGACGGTATAATGAGCAGTTCTTC. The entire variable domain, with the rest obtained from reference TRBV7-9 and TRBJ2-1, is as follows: DTGVSQNPRHKITKRGQNVTFRCDPISEHNRLYWYRQTLGQGPEFLTYFQNEAQLEKSRLLSDRFSAERPKGSFSTLEIQRTEQGDSAMYLCASSLSGRYNEQFFGPGTRLTVL.

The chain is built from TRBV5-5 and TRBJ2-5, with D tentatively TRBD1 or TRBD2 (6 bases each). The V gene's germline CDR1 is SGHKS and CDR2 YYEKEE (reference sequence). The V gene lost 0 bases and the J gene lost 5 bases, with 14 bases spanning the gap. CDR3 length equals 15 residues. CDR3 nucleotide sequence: TGTGCCAGCAGCTTGGGTCCGGGGGCTGTTGAGACCCAGTACTTC. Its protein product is CASSLGPGAVETQYF.

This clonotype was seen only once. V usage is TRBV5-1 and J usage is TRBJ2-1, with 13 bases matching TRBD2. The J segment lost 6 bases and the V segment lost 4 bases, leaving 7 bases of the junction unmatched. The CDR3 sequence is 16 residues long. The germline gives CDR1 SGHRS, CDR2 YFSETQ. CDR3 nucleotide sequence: TGCGCCAGCAGCCATCCGGGACTAGCGGGATTCAATGAGCAGTTCTTC. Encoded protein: CASSHPGLAGFNEQFF.

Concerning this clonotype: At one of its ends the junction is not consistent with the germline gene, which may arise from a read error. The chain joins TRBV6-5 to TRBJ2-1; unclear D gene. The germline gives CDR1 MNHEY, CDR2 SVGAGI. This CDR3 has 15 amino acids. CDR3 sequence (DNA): TGTGTCAGCATAAGAAGTTTGGGCAAATACAATGAGCAGTTCTTC. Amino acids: CVSIRSLGKYNEQFF.

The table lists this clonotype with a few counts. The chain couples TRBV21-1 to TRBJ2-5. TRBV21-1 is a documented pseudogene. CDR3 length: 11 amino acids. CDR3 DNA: TGTGCCAGCAGCAATGAGACGGATCAGTACTTC. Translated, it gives CASSNETDQYF.

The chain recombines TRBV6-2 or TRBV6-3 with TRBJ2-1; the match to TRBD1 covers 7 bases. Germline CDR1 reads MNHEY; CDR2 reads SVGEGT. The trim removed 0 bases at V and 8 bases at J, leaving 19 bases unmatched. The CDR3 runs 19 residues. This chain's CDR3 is CASSYSVSASQGTWDEQFF. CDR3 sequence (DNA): TGTGCCAGCAGTTACTCGGTTTCGGCGTCACAGGGGACCTGGGATGAGCAGTTCTTC.

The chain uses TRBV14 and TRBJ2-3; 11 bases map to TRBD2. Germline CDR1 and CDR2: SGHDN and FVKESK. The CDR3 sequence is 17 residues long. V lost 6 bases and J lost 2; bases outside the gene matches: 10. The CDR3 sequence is CASSLTGTSGPTDTQYF. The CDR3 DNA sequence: TGTGCCAGCAGTCTGACCGGGACTAGCGGTCCCACAGATACGCAGTATTTT.

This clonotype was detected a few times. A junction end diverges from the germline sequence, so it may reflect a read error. CDR3 coding DNA: TGTGCCACCAGTAGTGGGGGGCCCACTAACTATGGCTACACCTTC. Protein: CATSSGGPTNYGYTF. The gene calls are TRBV10-3 and TRBJ1-2; a possible D gene is TRBD1 (6 bases). CDR3 length: 15 residues. Germline values: CDR1 ENHRY, CDR2 SYGVKD.

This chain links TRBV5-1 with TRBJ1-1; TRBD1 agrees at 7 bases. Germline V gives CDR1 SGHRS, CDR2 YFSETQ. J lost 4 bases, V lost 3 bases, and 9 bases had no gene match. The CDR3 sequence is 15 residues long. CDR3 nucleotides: TGCGCCAGCAGCTCCGCGAGACAGGGAGTCACTGAAGCTTTCTTT. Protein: CASSSARQGVTEAFF.

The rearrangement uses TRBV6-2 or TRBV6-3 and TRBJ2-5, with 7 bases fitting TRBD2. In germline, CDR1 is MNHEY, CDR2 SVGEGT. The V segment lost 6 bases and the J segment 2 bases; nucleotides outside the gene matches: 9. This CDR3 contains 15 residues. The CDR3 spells CASSPSGDFQETQYF. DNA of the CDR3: TGTGCCAGCAGCCCTAGCGGAGACTTTCAAGAGACCCAGTACTTC.

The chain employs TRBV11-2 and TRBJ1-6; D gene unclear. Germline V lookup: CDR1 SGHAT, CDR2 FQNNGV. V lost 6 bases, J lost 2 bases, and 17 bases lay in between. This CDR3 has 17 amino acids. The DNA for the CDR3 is TGTGCCAGCAGTTATCGGGCCTCGGGCACCTATAATTCACCCCTCCACTTT. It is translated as CASSYRASGTYNSPLHF.

The DNA for the CDR3 is TGTGCCAGCAGCGGCACTGAAGCTTTCTTT. This translates into CASSGTEAFF. The genes are TRBV7-9 and TRBJ1-1; D is unresolved. Germline-derived CDR1 and CDR2 are SEHNR and FQNEAQ (reference sequence). This CDR3 has 10 amino acids. The V end lost 5 bases, the J end lost 4 bases, and 2 bases lay between the germline ends.

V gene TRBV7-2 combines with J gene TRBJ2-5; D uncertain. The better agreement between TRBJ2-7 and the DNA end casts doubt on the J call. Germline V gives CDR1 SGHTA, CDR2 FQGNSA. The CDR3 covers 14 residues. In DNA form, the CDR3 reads TGTGCCAGCAGCTTAGCGGCTAGTGGGTACGAGCAGTACTTC. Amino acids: CASSLAASGYEQYF.

CDR3 sequence: CASSLPGTGSNEQYF. DNA of the CDR3: TGTGCCAGCAGTCTCCCCGGGACAGGGAGTAACGAGCAGTACTTC. This chain links TRBV6-5 with TRBJ2-7; 9 positions match TRBD1. The CDR3 has 15 amino acids. Germline trimming cut 5 bases from V and 5 bases from J; bases unmatched to any gene: 10. Germline V gene lookup returns CDR1 MNHEY and CDR2 SVGAGI.

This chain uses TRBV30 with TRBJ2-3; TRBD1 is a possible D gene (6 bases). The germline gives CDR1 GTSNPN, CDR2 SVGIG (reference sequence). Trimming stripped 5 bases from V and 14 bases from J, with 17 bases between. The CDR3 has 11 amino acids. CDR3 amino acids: CAWQGHRYAYF. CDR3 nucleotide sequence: TGTGCCTGGCAGGGGCACAGATACGCGTATTTT.